The clone carrying this TCR beta chain was observed once. What it binds is not known. Investigators divided CD4+ cells into CD45RA+ naive and CD45RA-negative memory subsets. TCRdb's table, derived via immunoSEQ multiplex PCR, lists solely in-frame clones and lacks some. The data hold hundreds of thousands of clones, with around 67% observed a single time. Trimming took 6 bases from V and 3 from J, leaving 15 bases between them. Germline values: CDR1 MNHNS, CDR2 SASEGT. The CDR3 has 14 amino acids. The data derive from a study of shared clonotypes between healthy human individuals. The study's findings and limits: Although depth was large, rarefaction showed that sequencing of the sorted subsets was incomplete. Clonotypes not shared had lower generation probabilities than those common to all four donors. Only blood samples were collected, and tissue repertoires likely differ.

Sequenced: memory CD4+ T cells sorted from blood. As for subset: CD45RA-negative fraction. V usage is TRBV6-1 and J usage is TRBJ2-7; D is unresolved. The receptor was derived from a woman between 25 and 40 years old in good health. CDR3 sequence (DNA): TGTGCCAGCAGACGACCTCCGGCTGGCTACGAGCAGTACTTC. It translates to CASRRPPAGYEQYF.